This passage covers 9 T cell receptor beta chains from one sample sequenced in a study. MiXCR, applied by TCRdb to the 5' RACE reads, yields one record per CDR3 protein. The data show roughly 9,900 distinct CDR3 sequences, approximately 17% seen once. Treg sorting used a CD4+CD25+CD127-/low gate. Sequencing used Tregs sorted from a lymph node. All receptors come from a female donor with breast cancer.

About this clonotype itself: A much larger clone differs by one base, so this may be a read error. The chain couples TRBV2 to TRBJ2-7; tentatively, D is TRBD2 (5 bases). The ends were cut back, 5 bases at V and 3 bases at J, with 20 bases in the middle. This CDR3 comprises 16 residues. Germline assignment: CDR1 SNHLY and CDR2 FYNNEI. The CDR3 sequence: CASSRPQAANIYEQYF. In DNA, the CDR3 is TGTGCCAGCAGTAGACCGCAAGCGGCCAACATCTACGAGCAGTACTTC.

At least ten counts were recorded for this clonotype. This chain links TRBV5-1 with TRBJ2-3; TRBD2 is a possible D gene (5 bases). This CDR3 contains 14 residues. Trimming stripped 2 bases from V and 6 bases from J, with 13 bases between. The germline gives CDR1 SGHRS, CDR2 YFSETQ. The CDR3 sequence is CASSLSLGGDTQYF. The CDR3, as DNA: TGCGCCAGCAGCTTATCCCTCGGCGGGGATACGCAGTATTTT. Supplemented by reference TRBV5-1 and TRBJ2-3, the full variable domain reads KAGVTQTPRYLIKTRGQQVTLSCSPISGHRSVSWYQQTPGQGLQFLFEYFSETQRNKGNFPGRFSGRQFSNSRSEMNVSTLELGDSALYLCASSLSLGGDTQYFGPGTRLTVL.

This clonotype was recorded many times. The CDR3 DNA follows: TGTGCCAGCAGCCAAGCCGGGACTAGGGAGGGCAACATTCAGTACTTC. This translates into CASSQAGTREGNIQYF. This chain connects TRBV3-1 to TRBJ2-4; 8 nucleotides line up with TRBD2. The CDR3 length is 16 residues. In germline, CDR1 is LGHDT, CDR2 YNNKEL (reference sequence). V shed 1 base and J 7 bases; nucleotides not matched to a gene: 9.

Only a few counts were recorded for this clonotype. The chain combines TRBV5-4 with TRBJ2-4; TRBD2 might be the D (6 bases). Germline assignment: CDR1 SGHNT and CDR2 YYREEE (reference sequence). V was cut by 3 bases and J by 0 bases, with 16 bases left in between. This CDR3 has 17 amino acids. The DNA of the CDR3 is TGTGCCAGCAGCTATTCTTTCACGGGACTAGCCAAAAACATTCAGTACTTC. The encoded protein is CASSYSFTGLAKNIQYF. Together with reference TRBV5-4 and TRBJ2-4, the CDR3 gives the full variable domain: ETGVTQSPTHLIKTRGQQVTLRCSSQSGHNTVSWYQQALGQGPQFIFQYYREEENGRGNFPPRFSGLQFPNYSSELNVNALELDDSALYLCASSYSFTGLAKNIQYFGAGTRLSVL.

This clonotype was found a few times. A much larger clone is a single base away; this may be a read error. The CDR3 carries no conserved terminal phenylalanine or tryptophan, so it likely arises from a read error. V gene TRBV28 combines with J gene TRBJ1-1; unclear D gene. Trimming took off 8 bases at V and 4 bases at J, with 8 bases between the two ends. Germline CDR1 reads MDHEN; CDR2 reads SYDVKM. The CDR3 length is 11 residues. CDR3 protein: CASAMGTEAFL. DNA for the CDR3: TGTGCCAGCGCAATGGGCACTGAAGCTTTCCTT.

This clonotype is categorized as medium-sized. The chain carries TRBV7-9 and TRBJ2-1; tentatively, D is TRBD2 (6 bases). The CDR3 is 16 residues long. V gave up 4 bases and J gave up 2 bases, with 15 bases separating them. Germline V lookup: CDR1 SEHNR, CDR2 FQNEAQ (reference sequence). CDR3 amino acids: CASSSLLWGAYNEQFF. In DNA form, the CDR3 reads TGTGCCAGCAGCTCTCTCCTATGGGGGGCCTACAATGAGCAGTTCTTC.

Points on this clonotype: This clone may be a read error of a much larger clone one base away. The chain joins TRBV2 to TRBJ2-6; TRBD1 might be the D (5 bases). Germline V gene sequence: CDR1 SNHLY, CDR2 FYNNEI. This CDR3 spans 15 amino acids. This CDR3 is CASSEQHSGANALTF. For the CDR3, the DNA is TGTGCCAGCAGTGAACAGCACTCTGGGGCCAACGCCCTGACTTTC. The full variable domain, with the rest looked up from reference TRBV2 and TRBJ2-6, is EPEVTQTPSHQVTQMGQEVILRCVPISNHLYFYWYRQILGQKVEFLVSFYNNEISEKSEIFDDQFSVERPDGSNFTLKIRSTKLEDSAMYFCASSEQHSGANALTFGAGSRLTVL.

This clonotype has ten or more counts. This chain connects TRBV7-9 to TRBJ1-2; 7 bases align to TRBD1. Germline trimming cut 5 bases from V and 5 bases from J; bases unmatched to any gene: 5. CDR1 SEHNR and CDR2 FQNEAQ come from the germline V gene (reference sequence). This CDR3 is 13 amino acids long. The CDR3 spells CASSPGQVYGYTF. As DNA, the CDR3 is TGTGCCAGCAGCCCCGGACAGGTTTATGGCTACACCTTC.

Ten or more counts support this clonotype. The chain carries TRBV20-1 and TRBJ1-5, with TRBD1 matching over 7 bases. This CDR3 is built from 13 residues. With V trimmed by 6 bases and J by 4 bases, 6 bases remained unmatched. CDR1 and CDR2 (germline): DFQATT, SNEGSKA (reference sequence). The chain's CDR3 is CSAVGQWNQPQHF. In DNA, the CDR3 is TGCAGTGCCGTGGGACAGTGGAATCAGCCCCAGCATTTT.